Below are 22 T cell receptor beta chains sequenced from a single sample in a study of technical replicates of blood from several donors. Only in-frame clones appear in the TCRdb table, and some are missing; sequencing was by immunoSEQ multiplex PCR. The repertoire holds 60,000 to 65,000 clones, 75% to 90% seen once, with approximately 5% in the top ten. What was sequenced was PBMCs. Receptors were obtained from a human donor in good health. Some clones in this sample may be carry-over from other donors' samples.

The J gene is TRBJ1-1, the V gene TRBV28; the match to TRBD1 covers 8 bases. This CDR3 spans 12 amino acids. Germline loops: CDR1 MDHEN, CDR2 SYDVKM. V trimming: 6 bases; J trimming: 10 bases; junction bases outside the gene matches: 7. In DNA form, the CDR3 reads TGTGCCAGCAGAACGACCGGGACAGGAGCTTTCTTT. It yields the protein CASRTTGTGAFF.

This clone occurred once. The gene calls are TRBV19 and TRBJ1-2, with a possible D match to TRBD1 (5 bases). V was trimmed by 6 bases and J by 0 bases, leaving 20 bases between them. This CDR3 spans 17 amino acids. The germline CDR1 and CDR2 sequences are LNHDA and SQIVND (reference sequence). The CDR3 sequence: CASSGNRDSKANYGYTF. The CDR3 DNA reads as TGTGCCAGTAGCGGGAACCGGGACTCTAAAGCTAACTATGGCTACACCTTC.

This clone was counted a few times. This sequence joins TRBV5-4 and TRBJ2-6, with 10 bases lining up with TRBD2. There are 17 residues in the CDR3. With 1 base clipped from V and 4 bases from J, the junction kept 5 bases outside the gene matches. Germline V gene data show CDR1 as SGHNT and CDR2 as YYREEE (reference sequence). The CDR3 DNA reads as TGTGCCAGCAGCTTGAGTCTAGCGGGAGCCGGGGCCAACGTCCTGACTTTC. Protein sequence: CASSLSLAGAGANVLTF.

The chain is built from TRBV4-3 and TRBJ2-1, with 9 bases matching TRBD2. There are 16 residues in the CDR3. Germline lookup yields CDR1 LGHNA and CDR2 YSLEER. V lost 0 bases and J lost 8; bases outside the gene matches: 8. The CDR3, as DNA: TGCGCCAGCAGCCAAGAAGGCGGGAGGGCCCGGGATGAGCAGTTCTTC. This encodes CASSQEGGRARDEQFF.

V is TRBV25-1 and J is TRBJ2-1; 9 nucleotides align to TRBD1. Germline CDR1 and CDR2: MGHDK and SYGVNS. There are 15 residues in the CDR3. J lost 13 bases, V lost 2 bases, and 12 bases had no gene match. The CDR3 sequence is CASSEGGTGGIRQFF. For the CDR3, the DNA is TGTGCCAGCAGTGAAGGGGGCACAGGGGGCATTCGACAGTTCTTC.

The chain employs TRBV7-9 and TRBJ1-1, with TRBD1 identical over 10 bases. Germline V CDR1 and CDR2: SEHNR, FQNEAQ (reference sequence). The CDR3 contains 15 residues. Unmatched junction bases numbered 6, after V lost 4 bases and J lost 4 bases. The CDR3 nucleotides are TGTGCCAGCAGCTCCGGGACAGGGGTTACCACTGAAGCTTTCTTT. This translates into CASSSGTGVTTEAFF.

This clone appeared a single time. The chain has TRBV5-1 and TRBJ2-3; D unclear. Trimming took 0 bases from V and 5 from J, leaving 13 bases between them. Germline V gives CDR1 SGHRS, CDR2 YFSETQ. The CDR3 runs 15 residues. The CDR3 region is CASSLGRLVGDTQYF. As DNA, the CDR3 is TGCGCCAGCAGCTTGGGGAGATTGGTGGGAGATACGCAGTATTTT.

This chain joins TRBV18 and TRBJ1-2, with 8 bases that match TRBD1. The CDR3 totals 14 residues. The junction had 3 bases not matched to a gene; V was cut back by 2 bases and J by 4 bases. Germline V gene sequence: CDR1 KGHSH, CDR2 LQKENI. This chain's CDR3 is CASSPGQGGYGYTF. The CDR3, as DNA: TGTGCCAGCTCACCAGGACAGGGAGGCTATGGCTACACCTTC.

CDR3 protein: CASSPAGEETQYF. In DNA form, the CDR3 reads TGTGCCAGCAGCCCCGCAGGGGAAGAGACCCAGTACTTC. The chain has TRBV4-2 and TRBJ2-5; D possibly corresponds to TRBD1 (6 bases). Germline V gene lookup returns CDR1 LGHNA and CDR2 YNFKEQ. Trimming left V 4 bases short and J 3 bases short, with 9 bases between. The CDR3 sequence is 13 residues long.

This clone occurred once. The V gene is TRBV21-1, the J gene TRBJ1-2. TRBV21-1 is designated a pseudogene. The CDR3 runs 13 residues. The CDR3 DNA reads TGTGCCAGCACCGAGGGCCCCCGTTGTGGCTACACCTTC. It is translated as CASTEGPRCGYTF.

This chain joins TRBV10-3 and TRBJ1-6; D is ambiguous. V was trimmed by 2 bases and J by 0 bases, leaving 8 bases between them. CDR3 length: 16 residues. Germline V CDR1 and CDR2: ENHRY, SYGVKD. DNA for the CDR3: TGTGCCATCAGTGAGGGACTACGCTCCTATAATTCACCCCTCCACTTT. Protein sequence: CAISEGLRSYNSPLHF.

This clone occurred once. The V call is TRBV18, the J call TRBJ1-2, with 9 bases aligning to TRBD1. Trimming took 2 bases from V and 8 from J; bases not matched to a gene: 9. In germline, CDR1 is KGHSH, CDR2 LQKENI. The CDR3 has 15 residues. The CDR3 spells CASSPNRDRVSGYTF. The CDR3 DNA reads as TGTGCCAGCTCACCAAACCGGGACAGGGTGAGCGGCTACACCTTC.

This chain joins TRBV4-3 and TRBJ1-2; no firm D call. Looked up from germline, CDR1 is LGHNA and CDR2 is YSLEER. The V and J ends lost 0 bases and 8 bases respectively, with 10 bases between them. CDR3 length equals 13 residues. This chain's CDR3 is CASSQERDLGYTF. DNA for the CDR3: TGCGCCAGCAGCCAAGAGAGGGATTTGGGCTACACCTTC.

The V and J genes are TRBV1 and TRBJ2-5; the table calls TRBD1, which could not be checked here. TRBV1 is a pseudogene. CDR3 length equals 15 residues. The CDR3 loop reads CTSSQDRVLGETQYF. CDR3 DNA: TGCACCAGCAGCCAAGACAGGGTTCTAGGGGAGACCCAGTACTTC.

The chain recombines TRBV6-1 with TRBJ2-3; tentatively, D is TRBD1 (6 bases). V dropped 3 bases and J dropped 4 bases, with 20 bases sitting between them. Per germline, CDR1 MNHNS and CDR2 SASEGT. The CDR3 extends over 17 amino acids. CDR3 residues: CASSDRGLTAGADTQYF. As DNA, the CDR3 is TGTGCCAGCAGTGACAGGGGTTTGACTGCCGGGGCAGATACGCAGTATTTT.

The chain joins TRBV14 to TRBJ2-1; TRBD2 matches at 8 bases. V shed 3 bases and J 0 bases; nucleotides not matched to a gene: 10. CDR3 length: 18 amino acids. Per germline, CDR1 SGHDN and CDR2 FVKESK. The DNA for the CDR3 is TGTGCCAGCAGCCAGACGGGCGGGCGGGGGGACTCCTACAATGAGCAGTTCTTC. Translated: CASSQTGGRGDSYNEQFF.

This chain connects TRBV19 to TRBJ1-2, with unresolved D. The germline CDR1 and CDR2 sequences are LNHDA and SQIVND (reference sequence). Trimming took off 3 bases at V and 2 bases at J, with 7 bases between the two ends. This CDR3 region has 13 residues. The CDR3 is CASSISSNYGYTF. CDR3 coding DNA: TGTGCCAGTAGTATTAGTTCAAACTATGGCTACACCTTC.

The gene calls are TRBV7-2 and TRBJ2-7; D is perhaps TRBD1 (6 bases). The CDR3 has 13 amino acids. Germline V CDR1 and CDR2: SGHTA, FQGNSA. Trimming removed 3 bases from V and 3 bases from J, with 9 bases in between. Here the CDR3 reads CASSFGQNYEQYF. The CDR3 coding sequence is TGTGCCAGCAGCTTCGGACAGAACTACGAGCAGTACTTC.

The rearrangement uses TRBV7-3 and TRBJ2-7; possibly TRBD2 for D (5 bases). The CDR3 totals 15 residues. Per germline, CDR1 SGHTA and CDR2 FQGTGA. V lost 3 bases to trimming and J lost 7 bases, with 19 bases between them. CDR3 sequence reads: CASSFTGSSTEEQYF. CDR3 DNA sequence: TGTGCCAGCAGCTTCACGGGGTCGTCTACGGAAGAGCAGTACTTC. The full variable domain, with the rest looked up from reference TRBV7-3 and TRBJ2-7, is GAGVSQTPSNKVTEKGKYVELRCDPISGHTALYWYRQSLGQGPEFLIYFQGTGAADDSGLPNDRFFAVRPEGSVSTLKIQRTERGDSAVYLCASSFTGSSTEEQYFGPGTRLTVT.

V usage is TRBV7-9 and J usage is TRBJ2-1, with 7 bases fitting TRBD1. Germline CDR1 SEHNR, CDR2 FQNEAQ (reference sequence). This CDR3 contains 15 residues. V shed 5 bases, J shed 2 bases, and the junction held 6 bases outside the gene matches. CDR3 sequence: CASSIRDSTYNEQFF. The DNA for the CDR3 is TGTGCCAGCAGCATCCGGGACAGCACCTACAATGAGCAGTTCTTC.

The gene calls are TRBV7-3 and TRBJ2-5; TRBD2 matches at 14 bases. V gave up 1 base and J gave up 3 bases; unmatched junction bases: 4. CDR1 and CDR2 from the germline V gene are SGHTA and FQGTGA. The CDR3 has 17 amino acids. DNA of the CDR3: TGTGCCAGCAGCTTAAGGACTAGCGGGGGGACTAAAGAGACCCAGTACTTC. Its translation is CASSLRTSGGTKETQYF.

The rearrangement links TRBV18 to TRBJ2-7; possibly TRBD2 for D (5 bases). Germline V gene lookup returns CDR1 KGHSH and CDR2 LQKENI. This CDR3 contains 13 residues. V dropped 0 bases and J dropped 6 bases, with 9 bases sitting between them. The CDR3 protein is CASSPPSSGEQYF. Written as DNA, the CDR3 is TGTGCCAGCTCACCACCGTCCAGCGGCGAGCAGTACTTC.